These 5 T cell receptor beta chains came from one sample sequenced in a study of shared clonotypes between healthy human individuals. Clones were read by immunoSEQ multiplex PCR, and TCRdb kept only the in-frame ones, dropping some. The table lists about 490,000 clones, 70% to 85% of them singletons. Sequencing was done on a sample of PBMCs. The source is a woman aged 40 to 50 in good health. Some clones in this sample may be carry-over from other donors' samples.

A remark on this clone: Distinct nucleotide sequences in the sample also encode this CDR3. This chain uses TRBV30 with TRBJ1-2; D unclear. The ends were cut back, 5 bases at V and 4 bases at J, with 11 bases in the middle. The V gene's germline CDR1 is GTSNPN and CDR2 SVGIG (reference sequence). The CDR3 runs 12 residues. As DNA, the CDR3 is TGTGCCTGGTCGGTCGGCGGCTATGGCTACACCTTC. As protein: CAWSVGGYGYTF. Using reference TRBV30 and TRBJ1-2 for the parts outside the CDR3, the full variable domain is SQTIHQWPATLVQPVGSPLSLECTVEGTSNPNLYWYRQAAGRGLQLLFYSVGIGQISSEVPQNLSASRPQDRQFILSSKKLLLSDSGFYLCAWSVGGYGYTFGSGTRLTVV.

About this clone: The likely explanation is a read error, given a far larger clone one base away. Other DNA sequences of this sample code for an identical CDR3. This chain links TRBV29-1 with TRBJ1-1; no clear D gene. The germline V gene encodes CDR1 SQVTM and CDR2 ANQGSEA. This CDR3 spans 14 amino acids. Trimming shortened V by 4 bases and J by 1 base, and 13 bases separated the two germline ends. The CDR3 DNA reads TGCAGCGTTGCCTCCGGAGCGTCGAACACTGAAGCTTTCTTT. Translated, it gives CSVASGASNTEAFF.

The rearrangement links TRBV7-8 to TRBJ2-3, with 10 bases identical to TRBD2. CDR3 length: 15 amino acids. Germline values: CDR1 SGHVS, CDR2 FQNEAQ. With V trimmed by 5 bases and J by 6 bases, 8 bases remained unmatched. CDR3: CASSAEAGGQDTQYF. CDR3 DNA sequence: TGTGCCAGCAGCGCAGAAGCGGGAGGGCAGGATACGCAGTATTTT.

This sequence joins TRBV30 and TRBJ2-5; D is undetermined. Germline V lookup: CDR1 GTSNPN, CDR2 SVGIG (reference sequence). Trimming stripped 0 bases from V and 2 bases from J, with 28 bases between. This CDR3 spans 20 amino acids. The DNA of the CDR3 is TGTGCCTGGAGTGTACCCGGGCCCACTTTTCGTCGGCGCTTTCAAGAGACCCAGTACTTC. It translates to CAWSVPGPTFRRRFQETQYF.

The chain combines TRBV19 with TRBJ2-7; D may be TRBD1 (7 bases). Germline V CDR1 and CDR2: LNHDA, SQIVND (reference sequence). The CDR3 extends over 14 amino acids. Trimming took 6 bases from V and 6 from J, leaving 18 bases between them. The CDR3 here is CASRQTGTAGEQYF. CDR3 nucleotides: TGTGCCAGTAGACAAACCGGGACAGCGGGCGAGCAGTACTTC.